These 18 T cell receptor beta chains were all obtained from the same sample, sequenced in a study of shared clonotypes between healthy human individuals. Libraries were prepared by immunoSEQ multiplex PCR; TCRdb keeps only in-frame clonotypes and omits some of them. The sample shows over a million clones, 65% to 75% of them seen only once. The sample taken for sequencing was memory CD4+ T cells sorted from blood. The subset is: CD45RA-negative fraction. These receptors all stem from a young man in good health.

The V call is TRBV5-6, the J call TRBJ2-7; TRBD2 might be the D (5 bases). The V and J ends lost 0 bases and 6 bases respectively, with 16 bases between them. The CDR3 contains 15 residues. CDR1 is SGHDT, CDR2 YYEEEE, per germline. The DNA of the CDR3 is TGTGCCAGCAGCTTGGGTATCGGGGTTCGGGGCGAGCAGTACTTC. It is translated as CASSLGIGVRGEQYF.

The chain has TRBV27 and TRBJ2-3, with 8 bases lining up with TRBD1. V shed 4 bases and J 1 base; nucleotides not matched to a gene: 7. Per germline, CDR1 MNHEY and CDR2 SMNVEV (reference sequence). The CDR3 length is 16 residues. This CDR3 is CASSSDRGRGTDTQYF. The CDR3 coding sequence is TGTGCCAGCAGTTCAGACAGGGGAAGGGGCACAGATACGCAGTATTTT.

The CDR3 protein is CASSLRDRDTGEQFF. The CDR3 DNA reads as TGTGCCAGCAGCTTACGGGACAGGGACACAGGTGAGCAGTTCTTC. This rearrangement joins TRBV11-2 to TRBJ2-1, with 9 bases matching TRBD1. The trim removed 2 bases at V and 9 bases at J, leaving 8 bases unmatched. CDR1 is SGHAT and CDR2 is FQNNGV in the germline V gene. The CDR3 runs 15 residues.

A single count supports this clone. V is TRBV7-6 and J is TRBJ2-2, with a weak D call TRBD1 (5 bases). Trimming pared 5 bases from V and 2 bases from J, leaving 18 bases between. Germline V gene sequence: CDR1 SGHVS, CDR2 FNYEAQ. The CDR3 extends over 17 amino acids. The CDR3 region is CASSQNQGSFNTGELFF. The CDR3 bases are TGTGCCAGCAGCCAAAACCAGGGATCTTTTAACACCGGGGAGCTGTTTTTT.

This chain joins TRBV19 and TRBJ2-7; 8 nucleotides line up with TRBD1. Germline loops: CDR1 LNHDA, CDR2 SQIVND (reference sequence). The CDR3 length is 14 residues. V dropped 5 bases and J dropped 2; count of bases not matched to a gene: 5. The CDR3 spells CASSSDRAPYEQYF. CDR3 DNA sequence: TGTGCCAGTAGTTCGGACAGGGCCCCCTACGAGCAGTACTTC.

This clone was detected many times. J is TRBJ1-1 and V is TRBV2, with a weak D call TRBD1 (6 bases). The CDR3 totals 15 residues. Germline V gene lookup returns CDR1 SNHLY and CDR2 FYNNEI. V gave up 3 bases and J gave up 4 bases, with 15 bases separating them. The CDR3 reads CASSETGGGVTEAFF. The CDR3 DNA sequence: TGTGCCAGCAGTGAGACAGGAGGTGGTGTCACTGAAGCTTTCTTT. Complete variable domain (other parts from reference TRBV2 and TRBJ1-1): EPEVTQTPSHQVTQMGQEVILRCVPISNHLYFYWYRQILGQKVEFLVSFYNNEISEKSEIFDDQFSVERPDGSNFTLKIRSTKLEDSAMYFCASSETGGGVTEAFFGQGTRLTVV.

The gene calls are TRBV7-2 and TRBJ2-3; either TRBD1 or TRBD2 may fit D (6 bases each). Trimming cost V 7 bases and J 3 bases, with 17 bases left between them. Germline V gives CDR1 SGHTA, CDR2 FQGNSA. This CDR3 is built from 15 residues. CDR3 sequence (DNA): TGTGCCAGCATTCAAGGGGGGAAAAAGACAGATACGCAGTATTTT. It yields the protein CASIQGGKKTDTQYF.

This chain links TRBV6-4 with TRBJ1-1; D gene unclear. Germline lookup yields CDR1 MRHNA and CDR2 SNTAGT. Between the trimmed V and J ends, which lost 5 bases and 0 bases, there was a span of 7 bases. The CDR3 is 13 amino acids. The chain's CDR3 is CASSSTLNTEAFF. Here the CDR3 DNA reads TGTGCCAGCAGTAGCACACTGAACACTGAAGCTTTCTTT.

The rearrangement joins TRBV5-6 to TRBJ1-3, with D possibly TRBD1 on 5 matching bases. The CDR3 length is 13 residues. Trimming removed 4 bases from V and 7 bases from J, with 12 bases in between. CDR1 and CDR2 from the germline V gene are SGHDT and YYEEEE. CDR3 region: CASSPNHRNTIYF. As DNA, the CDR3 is TGTGCCAGCAGCCCGAACCACAGGAACACCATATATTTT. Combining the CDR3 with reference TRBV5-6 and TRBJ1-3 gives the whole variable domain DAGVTQSPTHLIKTRGQQVTLRCSPKSGHDTVSWYQQALGQGPQFIFQYYEEEERQRGNFPDRFSGHQFPNYSSELNVNALLLGDSALYLCASSPNHRNTIYFGEGSWLTVV.

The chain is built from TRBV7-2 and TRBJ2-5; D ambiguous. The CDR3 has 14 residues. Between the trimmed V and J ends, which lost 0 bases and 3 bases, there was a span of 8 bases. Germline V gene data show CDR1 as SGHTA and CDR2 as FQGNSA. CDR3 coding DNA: TGTGCCAGCAGCTTAGCGAGGACCGAAGAGACCCAGTACTTC. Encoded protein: CASSLARTEETQYF.

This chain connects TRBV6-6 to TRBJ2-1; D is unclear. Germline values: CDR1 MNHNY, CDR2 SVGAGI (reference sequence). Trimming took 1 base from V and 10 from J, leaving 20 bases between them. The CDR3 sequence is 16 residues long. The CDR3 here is CASSYFPPDVGTEQFF. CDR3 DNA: TGTGCCAGCAGTTACTTCCCCCCGGACGTAGGAACCGAGCAGTTCTTC.

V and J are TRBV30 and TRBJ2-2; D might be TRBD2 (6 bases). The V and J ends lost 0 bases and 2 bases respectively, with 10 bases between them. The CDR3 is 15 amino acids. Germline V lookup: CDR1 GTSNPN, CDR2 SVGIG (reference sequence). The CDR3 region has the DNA TGTGCCTGGAGTGTCGTTGCGGGAAACACCGGGGAGCTGTTTTTT. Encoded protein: CAWSVVAGNTGELFF.

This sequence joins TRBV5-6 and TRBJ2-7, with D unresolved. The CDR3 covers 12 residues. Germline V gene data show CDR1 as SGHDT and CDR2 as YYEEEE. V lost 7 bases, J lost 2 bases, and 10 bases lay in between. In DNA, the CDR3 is TGTGCCAGCGGTCTAGGGACCTACGAGCAGTACTTC. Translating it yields CASGLGTYEQYF.

The CDR3: CASGSGTQETQYF. In DNA, the CDR3 is TGTGCCAGCGGTTCGGGGACCCAAGAGACCCAGTACTTC. The gene calls are TRBV7-3 and TRBJ2-5, with D perhaps matching TRBD1 or TRBD2 (5 bases each). The CDR3 length is 13 residues. The ends were cut back, 8 bases at V and 1 base at J, with 11 bases in the middle. The germline CDR1 and CDR2 sequences are SGHTA and FQGTGA.

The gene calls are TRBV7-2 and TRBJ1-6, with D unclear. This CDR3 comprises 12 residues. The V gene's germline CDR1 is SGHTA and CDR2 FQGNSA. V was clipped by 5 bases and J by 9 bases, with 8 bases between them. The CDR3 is CASSPRGSPLHF. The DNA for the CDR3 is TGTGCCAGCAGCCCCCGGGGTTCACCCCTCCACTTT. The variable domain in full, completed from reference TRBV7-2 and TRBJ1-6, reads GAGVSQSPSNKVTEKGKDVELRCDPISGHTALYWYRQSLGQGLEFLIYFQGNSAPDKSGLPSDRFSAERTGGSVSTLTIQRTQQEDSAVYLCASSPRGSPLHFGNGTRLTVT.

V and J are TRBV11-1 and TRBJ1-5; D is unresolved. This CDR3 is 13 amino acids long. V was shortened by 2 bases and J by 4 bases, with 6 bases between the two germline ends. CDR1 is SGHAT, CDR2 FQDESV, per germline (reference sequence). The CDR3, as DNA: TGTGCCAGCAGCTTAACATTGAATCAGCCCCAGCATTTT. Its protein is CASSLTLNQPQHF. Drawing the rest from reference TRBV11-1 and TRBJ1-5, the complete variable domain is EAEVAQSPRYKITEKSQAVAFWCDPISGHATLYWYRQILGQGPELLVQFQDESVVDDSQLPKDRFSAERLKGVDSTLKIQPAELGDSAMYLCASSLTLNQPQHFGDGTRLSIL.

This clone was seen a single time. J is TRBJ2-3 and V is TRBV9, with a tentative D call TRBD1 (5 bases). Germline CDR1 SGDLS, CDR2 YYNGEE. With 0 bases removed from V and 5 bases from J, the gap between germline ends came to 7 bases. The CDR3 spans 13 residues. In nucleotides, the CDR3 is TGTGCCAGCAGCGTAGGACAGAAAGATACGCAGTATTTT. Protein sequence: CASSVGQKDTQYF.

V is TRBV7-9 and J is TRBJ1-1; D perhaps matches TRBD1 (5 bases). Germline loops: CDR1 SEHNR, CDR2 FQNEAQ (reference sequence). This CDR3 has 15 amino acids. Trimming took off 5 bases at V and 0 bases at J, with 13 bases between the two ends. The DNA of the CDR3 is TGTGCCAGCAGCCGAAGCAGGGATATGAACACTGAAGCTTTCTTT. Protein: CASSRSRDMNTEAFF.